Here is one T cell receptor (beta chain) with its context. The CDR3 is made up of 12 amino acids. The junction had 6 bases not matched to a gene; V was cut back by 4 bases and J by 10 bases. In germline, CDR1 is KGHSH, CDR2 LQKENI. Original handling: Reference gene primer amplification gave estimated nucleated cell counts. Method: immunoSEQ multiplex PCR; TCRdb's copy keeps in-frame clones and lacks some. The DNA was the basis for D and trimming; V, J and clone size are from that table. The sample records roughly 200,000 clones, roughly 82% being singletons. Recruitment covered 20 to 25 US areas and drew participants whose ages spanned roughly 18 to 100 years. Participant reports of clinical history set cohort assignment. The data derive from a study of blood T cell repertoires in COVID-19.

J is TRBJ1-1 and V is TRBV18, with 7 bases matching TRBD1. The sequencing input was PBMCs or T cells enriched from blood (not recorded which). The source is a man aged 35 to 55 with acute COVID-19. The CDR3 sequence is CASSRQGVGAFF. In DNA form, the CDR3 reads TGTGCCAGCTCACGCCAGGGGGTCGGAGCTTTCTTT.